The 27 T cell receptor beta chains in this list originate from one sample, sequenced in a study of patients and donors after allogeneic stem cell transplantation. MiXCR, run by TCRdb on the RT-PCR reads, gives a single entry per CDR3 protein. Seen here are roughly 960,000 distinct CDR3 sequences, 18% observed once, and the top ten hold roughly 6.4%. Sequencing was done on a sample of blood, either unsorted or a sorted T cell fraction (not recorded which). Receptor source: a human donor who was either an allogeneic HSCT recipient or a stem cell or donor lymphocyte infusion donor (not recorded which). It is not recorded whose cells these are; they may come from a transplant donor.

The sample holds a few counts of this clonotype. The V call is TRBV20-1, the J call TRBJ2-1, with TRBD2 identical over 12 bases. Germline assignment: CDR1 DFQATT and CDR2 SNEGSKA (reference sequence). This CDR3 spans 13 amino acids. This chain's CDR3 is CSMLAGGRGEQFF. Here the CDR3 DNA reads TGCAGCATGCTAGCGGGAGGGAGAGGAGAGCAGTTCTTC.

This clonotype was picked up a small number of times. The rearrangement links TRBV15 to TRBJ1-3, with 7 positions matching TRBD1. CDR3 length: 16 residues. Germline trimming cut 5 bases from V and 3 bases from J; bases unmatched to any gene: 10. Germline CDR1 is LNHNV and CDR2 is YYDKDF (reference sequence). This chain's CDR3 is CATSDQTGLLGNTIYF. The DNA of the CDR3 is TGTGCCACCAGCGACCAGACAGGGCTTCTTGGAAACACCATATATTTT.

This clonotype turned up a few times. This chain joins TRBV7-9 and TRBJ1-1; 8 positions agree with TRBD1. The CDR3 has 15 residues. Trimming removed 5 bases from V and 2 bases from J; junction bases left unmatched: 7. Germline CDR1 is SEHNR and CDR2 is FQNEAQ (reference sequence). CDR3 DNA: TGTGCCAGCAGCAAGCGGACAGGGCCCAACACTGAAGCTTTCTTT. This sequence encodes CASSKRTGPNTEAFF.

The CDR3, as DNA: TGTGCCAGCAGTTTTCTAGCGGGGGTTACCCGCTCCTACAATGAGCAGTTCTTC. Protein: CASSFLAGVTRSYNEQFF. The chain couples TRBV27 to TRBJ2-1, with 10 bases aligning to TRBD2. CDR1 is MNHEY and CDR2 is SMNVEV in the germline V gene (reference sequence). Losses at the gene ends were 3 bases for V and 0 bases for J; bases not matched to a gene: 8. CDR3 length: 18 amino acids.

This clonotype was seen only a few times. V and J are TRBV7-2 and TRBJ2-7; D is perhaps TRBD1 or TRBD2 (5 bases each). Trimming removed 5 bases from V and 7 bases from J, with 21 bases in between. The CDR3 extends over 15 amino acids. CDR1 is SGHTA, CDR2 FQGNSA, per germline. The CDR3 sequence: CASSPRTRKAEEQYF. CDR3 DNA sequence: TGTGCCAGCAGCCCTCGGACAAGAAAAGCGGAGGAGCAGTACTTC.

This clonotype was seen a handful of times. The chain recombines TRBV7-2 with TRBJ2-7; 13 nucleotides match TRBD2. With V trimmed by 5 bases and J by 2 bases, 6 bases remained unmatched. Germline assignment: CDR1 SGHTA and CDR2 FQGNSA. The CDR3 totals 16 residues. This CDR3 reads CASSGRGTSGAYEQYF. In DNA, the CDR3 is TGTGCCAGCAGCGGAAGGGGGACTAGCGGGGCCTACGAGCAGTACTTC. Together with reference TRBV7-2 and TRBJ2-7, the CDR3 gives the full variable domain: GAGVSQSPSNKVTEKGKDVELRCDPISGHTALYWYRQSLGQGLEFLIYFQGNSAPDKSGLPSDRFSAERTGGSVSTLTIQRTQQEDSAVYLCASSGRGTSGAYEQYFGPGTRLTVT.

The chain couples TRBV12-3 or TRBV12-4 to TRBJ1-2, with 7 nucleotides matching TRBD1. The CDR3 spans 15 residues. V lost 3 bases and J lost 8; bases outside the gene matches: 12. CDR3 protein: CASSFLNDRVHGYTF. The DNA of the CDR3 is TGTGCCAGCAGTTTTCTTAACGACAGGGTACACGGCTACACCTTC.

This clonotype has more than one count but fewer than ten. V and J are TRBV10-2 and TRBJ2-7; D call uncertain. The CDR3 is 13 amino acids. Germline assignment: CDR1 WSHSY and CDR2 SAAADI. Trimming stripped 4 bases from V and 3 bases from J, with 10 bases between. The CDR3 DNA reads as TGCGCCAGCAGTGTTGGGGAAGTCTACGAGCAGTACTTC. Translated: CASSVGEVYEQYF.

The chain couples TRBV19 to TRBJ2-7; D gene ambiguous. CDR1 and CDR2 from the germline V gene are LNHDA and SQIVND (reference sequence). There are 12 residues in the CDR3. Trimming shortened V by 4 bases and J by 4 bases, and 8 bases separated the two germline ends. The CDR3 spells CASSNNGYEQYF. The CDR3 DNA is TGTGCCAGTAGTAATAACGGGTACGAGCAGTACTTC.

The chain employs TRBV10-3 and TRBJ2-7; 8 bases align to TRBD1. The CDR3 spans 14 residues. With V trimmed by 10 bases and J by 2 bases, 10 bases remained unmatched. Germline assignment: CDR1 ENHRY and CDR2 SYGVKD. The CDR3: CATLPDRGTYEQYF. CDR3 DNA: TGTGCCACCTTACCCGACAGGGGAACCTACGAGCAGTACTTC.

This clonotype has more than one count but fewer than ten. This chain links TRBV6-1 with TRBJ2-1; D may match TRBD1 or TRBD2 (5 bases each). V lost 6 bases to trimming and J lost 1 base, with 13 bases between them. Germline CDR1 and CDR2: MNHNS and SASEGT. There are 15 residues in the CDR3. CDR3 sequence (DNA): TGTGCCAGCAGAACGGGGCTAGCATCCTACAATGAGCAGTTCTTC. It yields the protein CASRTGLASYNEQFF.

The chain carries TRBV7-3 and TRBJ2-1; D could derive from TRBD1 or TRBD2 (5 bases each). Germline loops: CDR1 SGHTA, CDR2 FQGTGA. V lost 5 bases and J lost 7, with 12 bases in between. CDR3 size: 13 residues. Written as DNA, the CDR3 is TGTGCCAGCAGCGGGACCCTCGGAAATGAGCAGTTCTTC. Translating it yields CASSGTLGNEQFF.

This clonotype was detected a few times. V and J are TRBV20-1 and TRBJ2-1; 10 bases map to TRBD2. J was trimmed by 0 bases and V by 5 bases; bases with no gene match: 7. The CDR3 has 16 residues. Germline assignment: CDR1 DFQATT and CDR2 SNEGSKA (reference sequence). CDR3 coding DNA: TGCAGTGCTCTAGGACTAGCGGATCTCTCCTACAATGAGCAGTTCTTC. This codes for CSALGLADLSYNEQFF.

A few counts support this clonotype. V is TRBV7-9 and J is TRBJ2-1, with D perhaps matching TRBD1 (5 bases). CDR3 length: 16 amino acids. Trimming cost V 6 bases and J 5 bases, with 20 bases left between them. Germline assignment: CDR1 SEHNR and CDR2 FQNEAQ (reference sequence). This CDR3 reads CASRPAPRELNNEQFF. The CDR3 coding sequence is TGTGCCAGCAGACCAGCCCCCAGGGAACTTAACAATGAGCAGTTCTTC.

This clonotype was detected a few times. The chain employs TRBV12-3 or TRBV12-4 and TRBJ1-6; 10 nucleotides agree with TRBD1. Trimming removed 3 bases from V and 9 bases from J; junction bases left unmatched: 5. This CDR3 has 15 amino acids. The CDR3 spells CASSFLDRGGSPLHF. CDR3 coding DNA: TGTGCCAGCAGTTTCCTGGACAGGGGGGGTTCACCCCTCCACTTT.

This clonotype appeared a few times. The V gene is TRBV20-1, the J gene TRBJ1-3; D is uncertain. The CDR3 is 14 amino acids. Trimming cost V 3 bases and J 0 bases, with 9 bases left between them. Looked up from germline, CDR1 is DFQATT and CDR2 is SNEGSKA (reference sequence). The CDR3 reads CSASVDNSGNTIYF. The CDR3 nucleotides read TGCAGTGCTAGCGTAGATAACTCTGGAAACACCATATATTTT.

This clonotype was counted a few times. CDR3 sequence reads: CASSLRGAGNQPQHF. As DNA, the CDR3 is TGTGCCAGCAGTTTAAGGGGGGCCGGCAATCAGCCCCAGCATTTT. The chain has TRBV12-3 or TRBV12-4 and TRBJ1-5; a weak D match, TRBD1 (6 bases). This CDR3 has 15 residues. V shed 2 bases and J shed 2 bases, with 10 bases lying between them.

The V call is TRBV12-3 or TRBV12-4, the J call TRBJ2-7, with D possibly TRBD2 on 7 matching bases. The length of the CDR3 is 17 residues. Trimming took 6 bases from V and 3 from J, leaving 24 bases between them. The CDR3 loop is CASSPRGPGGFHYEQYF. The CDR3 DNA is TGTGCCAGCAGCCCTCGGGGGCCGGGGGGTTTCCACTACGAGCAGTACTTC.

This clonotype was found a few times. V and J are TRBV27 and TRBJ2-1, with a weak D call TRBD2 (5 bases). The germline gives CDR1 MNHEY, CDR2 SMNVEV (reference sequence). The germline V and J ends were trimmed by 6 bases and 8 bases, with 20 bases remaining between them. The CDR3 spans 15 residues. The CDR3 sequence: CASSTGVLVLDEQFF. The CDR3 nucleotides read TGTGCCAGCAGCACCGGGGTACTGGTTCTCGATGAGCAGTTCTTC.

This sequence joins TRBV4-2 and TRBJ2-7; no clear D gene. The CDR3 extends over 15 amino acids. V shed 2 bases and J shed 4 bases, with 15 bases lying between them. Germline CDR1 and CDR2: LGHNA and YNFKEQ. The CDR3 coding sequence is TGTGCCAGCAGCCAAAAAATTTGGGTAACATACGAGCAGTACTTC. Its protein is CASSQKIWVTYEQYF.

The gene calls are TRBV21-1 and TRBJ1-2; the table assigns TRBD1, which was not confirmed against the DNA. TRBV21-1 represents a pseudogene. This CDR3 comprises 17 residues. CDR3 region: CASSTHPGRNYGYGYTF. The CDR3 region has the DNA TGTGCCAGCAGCACTCACCCGGGACGGAACTATGGGTATGGCTACACCTTC.

This clonotype was detected a few times. The V call is TRBV25-1, the J call TRBJ2-3; tentatively, D is TRBD1 (6 bases). The V gene lost 6 bases and the J gene lost 2 bases, with 18 bases spanning the gap. The CDR3 sequence is 16 residues long. Germline assignment: CDR1 MGHDK and CDR2 SYGVNS. The CDR3 coding sequence is TGTGCCAGCAGACCCACGCCGGGACACCTCACAGATACGCAGTATTTT. Its translation: CASRPTPGHLTDTQYF.

J is TRBJ2-7 and V is TRBV4-1, with D tentatively TRBD2 (6 bases). Germline V CDR1 and CDR2: MGHRA, YSYEKL. The length of the CDR3 is 15 residues. V dropped 1 base and J dropped 4 bases, with 14 bases sitting between them. The CDR3 reads CASSQGRTKTYEQYF. The CDR3 nucleotides read TGCGCCAGCAGCCAAGGAAGGACTAAAACTTACGAGCAGTACTTC.

The rearrangement uses TRBV6-2 or TRBV6-3 and TRBJ2-7; D uncertain. V was cut by 6 bases and J by 5 bases, with 11 bases left in between. The CDR3 consists of 12 residues. Germline V CDR1 and CDR2: MNHEY, SVGEGT. The CDR3 loop reads CASSPPRDEQYF. In DNA form, the CDR3 reads TGTGCCAGCAGCCCTCCCCGGGACGAGCAGTACTTC.

Many counts were recorded for this clonotype. An end of the junction differs from the germline gene, which may be a read error. The V gene is TRBV5-1, the J gene TRBJ2-5, with a possible D match to TRBD2 (6 bases). CDR1 is SGHRS, CDR2 YFSETQ, per germline. The CDR3 spans 13 residues. CDR3 nucleotide sequence: TGTGCCAGCAGCCGGGGACTTCAAGAGACCCAGTACTTC. Translated, it gives CASSRGLQETQYF.

This rearrangement joins TRBV6-1 to TRBJ2-5; 10 nucleotides agree with TRBD2. Looked up from germline, CDR1 is MNHNS and CDR2 is SASEGT. V shed 8 bases and J 5 bases; nucleotides not matched to a gene: 5. CDR3 length: 13 residues. For the CDR3, the DNA is TGTGCCAGCCCTAGCGGGGGTGTGGAGACCCAGTACTTC. It yields the protein CASPSGGVETQYF.

This clonotype was counted a few times. CDR3 nucleotides: TGTGCCATCAGTGAGGAACTAGCGGGAGGCAATGAGCAGTTCTTC. Translation: CAISEELAGGNEQFF. The chain carries TRBV10-3 and TRBJ2-1; 12 nucleotides match TRBD2. CDR3 length equals 15 residues. Germline CDR1 is ENHRY and CDR2 is SYGVKD. Germline trimming cut 2 bases from V and 6 bases from J; bases unmatched to any gene: 2.